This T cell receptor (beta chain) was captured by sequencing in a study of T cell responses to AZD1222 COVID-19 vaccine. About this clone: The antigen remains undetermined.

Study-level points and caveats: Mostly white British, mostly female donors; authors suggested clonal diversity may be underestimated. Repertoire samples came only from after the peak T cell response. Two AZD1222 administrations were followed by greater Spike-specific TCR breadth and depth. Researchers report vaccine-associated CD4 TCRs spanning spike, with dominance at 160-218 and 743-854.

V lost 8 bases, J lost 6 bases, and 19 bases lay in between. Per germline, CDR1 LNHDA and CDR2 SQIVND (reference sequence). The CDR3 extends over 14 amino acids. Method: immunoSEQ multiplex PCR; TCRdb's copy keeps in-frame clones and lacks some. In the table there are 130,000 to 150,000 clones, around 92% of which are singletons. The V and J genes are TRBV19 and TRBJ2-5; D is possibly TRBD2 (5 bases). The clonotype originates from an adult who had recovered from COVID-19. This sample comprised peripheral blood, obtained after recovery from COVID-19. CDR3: CASGPTGVMKTQYF. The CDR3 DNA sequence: TGTGCCAGTGGCCCCACCGGGGTCATGAAGACCCAGTACTTC.